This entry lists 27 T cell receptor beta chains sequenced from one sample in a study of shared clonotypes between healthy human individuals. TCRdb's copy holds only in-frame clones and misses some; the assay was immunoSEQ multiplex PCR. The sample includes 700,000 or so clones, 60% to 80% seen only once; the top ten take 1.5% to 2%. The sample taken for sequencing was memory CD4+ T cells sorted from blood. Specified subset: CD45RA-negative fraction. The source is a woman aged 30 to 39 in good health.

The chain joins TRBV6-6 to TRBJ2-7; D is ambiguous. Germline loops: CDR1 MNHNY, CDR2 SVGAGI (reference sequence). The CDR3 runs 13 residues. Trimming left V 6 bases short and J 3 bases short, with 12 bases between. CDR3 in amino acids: CASRPGLNYEQYF. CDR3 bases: TGTGCCAGCAGACCGGGCCTTAACTACGAGCAGTACTTC.

The CDR3 is CASSQDIGTAGNTIYF. The CDR3 DNA reads as TGCGCCAGCAGCCAGGATATCGGAACGGCGGGAAACACCATATATTTT. The chain employs TRBV4-1 and TRBJ1-3; no reliable D call. CDR3 length equals 16 residues. The ends were cut back, 3 bases at V and 4 bases at J, with 16 bases in the middle. Germline CDR1 is MGHRA and CDR2 is YSYEKL.

Written as DNA, the CDR3 is TGTGCCATCAGTGAAAGGGGACACACTAGCACAGATACGCAGTATTTT. It is translated as CAISERGHTSTDTQYF. V gene TRBV10-3 combines with J gene TRBJ2-3; TRBD1 is a possible D gene (6 bases). This CDR3 region has 16 residues. Germline V gene sequence: CDR1 ENHRY, CDR2 SYGVKD. The ends were cut back, 3 bases at V and 0 bases at J, with 13 bases in the middle.

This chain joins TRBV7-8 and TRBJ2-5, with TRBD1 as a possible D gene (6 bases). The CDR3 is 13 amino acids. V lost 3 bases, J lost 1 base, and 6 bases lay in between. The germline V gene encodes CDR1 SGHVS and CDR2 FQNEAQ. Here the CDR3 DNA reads TGTGCCAGCAGCTTCAGGGGCCAAGAGACCCAGTACTTC. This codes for CASSFRGQETQYF.

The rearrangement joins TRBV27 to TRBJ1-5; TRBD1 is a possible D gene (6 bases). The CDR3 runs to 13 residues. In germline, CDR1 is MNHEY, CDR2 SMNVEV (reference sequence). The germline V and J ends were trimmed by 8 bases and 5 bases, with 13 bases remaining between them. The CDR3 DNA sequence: TGTGCCAGCGTACAGGGCGGAGATCAGCCCCAGCATTTT. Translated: CASVQGGDQPQHF.

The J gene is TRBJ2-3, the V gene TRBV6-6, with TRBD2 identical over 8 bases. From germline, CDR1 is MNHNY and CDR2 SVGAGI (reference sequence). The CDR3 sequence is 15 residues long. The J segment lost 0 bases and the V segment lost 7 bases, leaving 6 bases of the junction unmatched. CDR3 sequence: CASTRLASSTDTQYF. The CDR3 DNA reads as TGTGCCAGCACCAGACTAGCGTCTAGCACAGATACGCAGTATTTT.

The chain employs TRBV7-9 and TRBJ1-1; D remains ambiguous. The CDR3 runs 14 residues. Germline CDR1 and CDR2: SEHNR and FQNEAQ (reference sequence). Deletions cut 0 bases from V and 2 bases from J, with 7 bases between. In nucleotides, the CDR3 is TGTGCCAGCAGCTTAGCGGTGGGAAACACTGAAGCTTTCTTT. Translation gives CASSLAVGNTEAFF.

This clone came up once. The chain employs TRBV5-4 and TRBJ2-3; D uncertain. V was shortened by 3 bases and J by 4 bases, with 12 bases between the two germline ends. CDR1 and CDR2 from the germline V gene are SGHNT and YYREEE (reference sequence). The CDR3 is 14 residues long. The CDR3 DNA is TGTGCCAGCAGCTCCCAGTTTGCTGCAGATACGCAGTATTTT. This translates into CASSSQFAADTQYF.

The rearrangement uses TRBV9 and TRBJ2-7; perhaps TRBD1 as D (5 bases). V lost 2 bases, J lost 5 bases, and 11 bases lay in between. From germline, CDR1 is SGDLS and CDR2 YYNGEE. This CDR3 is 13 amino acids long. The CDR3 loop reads CASSVRQIHEQYF. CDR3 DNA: TGTGCCAGCAGCGTGCGACAGATCCACGAGCAGTACTTC.

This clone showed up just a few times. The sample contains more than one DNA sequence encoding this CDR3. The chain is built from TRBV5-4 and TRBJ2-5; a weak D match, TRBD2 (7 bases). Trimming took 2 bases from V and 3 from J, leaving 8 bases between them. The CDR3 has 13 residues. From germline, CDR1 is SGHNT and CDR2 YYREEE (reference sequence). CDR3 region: CASSLGGEETQYF. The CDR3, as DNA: TGTGCCAGCAGCTTAGGGGGGGAAGAGACCCAGTACTTC.

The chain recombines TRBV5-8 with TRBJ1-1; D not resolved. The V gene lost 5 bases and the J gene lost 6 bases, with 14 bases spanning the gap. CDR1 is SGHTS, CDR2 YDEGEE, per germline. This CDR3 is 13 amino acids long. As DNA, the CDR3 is TGTGCCAGCAGGGCTTCCACCCCGCCTGAAGCTTTCTTT. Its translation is CASRASTPPEAFF.

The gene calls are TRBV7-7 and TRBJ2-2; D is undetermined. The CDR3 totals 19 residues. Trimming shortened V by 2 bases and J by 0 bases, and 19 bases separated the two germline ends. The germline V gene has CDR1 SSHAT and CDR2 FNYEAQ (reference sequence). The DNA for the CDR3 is TGTGCCAGCAGCTTAAGTCCCAAAGACGGTCCCGCGAACACCGGGGAGCTGTTTTTT. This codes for CASSLSPKDGPANTGELFF.

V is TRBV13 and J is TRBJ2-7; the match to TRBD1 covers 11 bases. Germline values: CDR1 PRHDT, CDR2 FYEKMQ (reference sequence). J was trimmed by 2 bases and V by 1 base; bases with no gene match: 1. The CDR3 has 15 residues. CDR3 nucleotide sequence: TGTGCCAGCAGCTTAGTGGGACAGGGGGCCTACGAGCAGTACTTC. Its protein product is CASSLVGQGAYEQYF.

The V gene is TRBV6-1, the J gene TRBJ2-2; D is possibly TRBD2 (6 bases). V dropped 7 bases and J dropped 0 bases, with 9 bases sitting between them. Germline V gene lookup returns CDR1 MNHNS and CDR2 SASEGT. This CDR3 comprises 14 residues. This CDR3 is CASKAGPNTGELFF. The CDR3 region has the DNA TGTGCCAGCAAGGCGGGACCGAACACCGGGGAGCTGTTTTTT.

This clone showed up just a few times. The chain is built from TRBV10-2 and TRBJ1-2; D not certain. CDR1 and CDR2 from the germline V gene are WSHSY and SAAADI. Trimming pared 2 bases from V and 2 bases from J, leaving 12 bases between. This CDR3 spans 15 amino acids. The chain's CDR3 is CASSETGRTNYGYTF. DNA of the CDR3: TGCGCCAGCAGTGAGACCGGACGGACGAACTATGGCTACACCTTC.

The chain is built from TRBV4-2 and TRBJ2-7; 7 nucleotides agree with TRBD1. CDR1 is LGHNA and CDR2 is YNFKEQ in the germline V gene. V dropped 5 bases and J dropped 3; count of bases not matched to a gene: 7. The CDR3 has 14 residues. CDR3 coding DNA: TGTGCCAGCAGCTATGGACAGGATGACTACGAGCAGTACTTC. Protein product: CASSYGQDDYEQYF.

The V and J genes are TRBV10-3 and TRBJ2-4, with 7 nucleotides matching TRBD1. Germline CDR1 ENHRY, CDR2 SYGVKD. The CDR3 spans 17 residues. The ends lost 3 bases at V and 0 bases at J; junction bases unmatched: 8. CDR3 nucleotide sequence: TGTGCCATCAGTGACCCACAGGGGCGCTTAGCCAAAAACATTCAGTACTTC. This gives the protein CAISDPQGRLAKNIQYF.

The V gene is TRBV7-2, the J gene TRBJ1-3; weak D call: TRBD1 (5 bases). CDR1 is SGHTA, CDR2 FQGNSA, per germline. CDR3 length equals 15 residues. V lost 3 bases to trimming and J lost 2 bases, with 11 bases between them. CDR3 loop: CASSFWGRAGNTIYF. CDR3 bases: TGTGCCAGCAGCTTTTGGGGCAGGGCTGGAAACACCATATATTTT. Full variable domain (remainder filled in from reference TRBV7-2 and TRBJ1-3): GAGVSQSPSNKVTEKGKDVELRCDPISGHTALYWYRQSLGQGLEFLIYFQGNSAPDKSGLPSDRFSAERTGGSVSTLTIQRTQQEDSAVYLCASSFWGRAGNTIYFGEGSWLTVV.

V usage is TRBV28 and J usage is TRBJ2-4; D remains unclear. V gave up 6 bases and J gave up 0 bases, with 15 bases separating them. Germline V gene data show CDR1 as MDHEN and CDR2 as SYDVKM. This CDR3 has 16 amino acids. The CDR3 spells CASSITQKLAKNIQYF. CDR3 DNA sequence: TGTGCCAGCAGCATAACACAGAAGCTAGCCAAAAACATTCAGTACTTC.

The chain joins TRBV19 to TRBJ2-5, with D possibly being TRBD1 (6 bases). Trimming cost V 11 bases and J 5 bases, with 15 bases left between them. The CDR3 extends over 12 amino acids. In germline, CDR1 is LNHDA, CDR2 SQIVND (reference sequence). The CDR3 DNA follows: TGTGCCCCCTACAGGGTACTGGAGACCCAGTACTTC. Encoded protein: CAPYRVLETQYF.

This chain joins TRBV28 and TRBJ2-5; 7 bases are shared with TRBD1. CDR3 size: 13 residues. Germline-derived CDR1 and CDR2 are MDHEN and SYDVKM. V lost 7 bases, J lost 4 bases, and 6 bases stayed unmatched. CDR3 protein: CASTDRVIETQYF. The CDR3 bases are TGTGCCAGCACCGACAGGGTGATAGAGACCCAGTACTTC.

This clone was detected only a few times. CDR3 coding DNA: TGTGCCAGTAGTGGACCCCCAGGGGACACTGAAGCTTTCTTT. It specifies CASSGPPGDTEAFF. This chain links TRBV19 with TRBJ1-1, with D possibly being TRBD1 (6 bases). The CDR3 has 14 residues. The V gene's germline CDR1 is LNHDA and CDR2 SQIVND (reference sequence). V was cut by 5 bases and J by 3 bases, with 13 bases left in between.

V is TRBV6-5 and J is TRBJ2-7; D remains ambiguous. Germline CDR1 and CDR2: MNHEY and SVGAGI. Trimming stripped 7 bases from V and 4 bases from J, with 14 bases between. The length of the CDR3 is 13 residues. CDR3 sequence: CASTAGSLYEQYF. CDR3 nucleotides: TGTGCCAGCACTGCTGGGTCGTTATACGAGCAGTACTTC.

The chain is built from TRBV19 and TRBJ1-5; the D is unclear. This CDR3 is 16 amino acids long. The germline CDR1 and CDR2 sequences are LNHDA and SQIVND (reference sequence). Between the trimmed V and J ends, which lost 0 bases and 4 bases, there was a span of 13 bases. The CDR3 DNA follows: TGTGCCAGTAGTATAGATCGACGGGCTGGGAATCAGCCCCAGCATTTT. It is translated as CASSIDRRAGNQPQHF.

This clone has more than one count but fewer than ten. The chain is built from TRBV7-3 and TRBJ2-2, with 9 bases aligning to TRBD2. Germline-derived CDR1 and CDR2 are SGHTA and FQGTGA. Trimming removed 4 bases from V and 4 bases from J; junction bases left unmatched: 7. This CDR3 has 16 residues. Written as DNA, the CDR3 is TGTGCCAGCAGCTATTATAGCGGGAGTAGCACCGGGGAGCTGTTTTTT. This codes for CASSYYSGSSTGELFF.

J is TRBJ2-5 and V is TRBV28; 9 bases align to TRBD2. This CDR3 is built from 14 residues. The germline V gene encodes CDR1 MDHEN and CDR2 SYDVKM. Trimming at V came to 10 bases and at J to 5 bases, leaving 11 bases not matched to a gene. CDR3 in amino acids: CANSRGTSKETQYF. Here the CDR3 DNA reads TGTGCCAACAGCCGGGGGACTAGCAAGGAGACCCAGTACTTC. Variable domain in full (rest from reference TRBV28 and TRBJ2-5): DVKVTQSSRYLVKRTGEKVFLECVQDMDHENMFWYRQDPGLGLRLIYFSYDVKMKEKGDIPEGYSVSREKKERFSLILESASTNQTSMYLCANSRGTSKETQYFGPGTRLLVL.

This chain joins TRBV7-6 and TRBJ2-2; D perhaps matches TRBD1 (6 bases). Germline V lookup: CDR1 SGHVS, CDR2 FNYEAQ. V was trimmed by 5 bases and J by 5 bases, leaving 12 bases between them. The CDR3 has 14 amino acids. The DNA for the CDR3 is TGTGCCAGCAGCCGGACAGATCCAACCGGGGAGCTGTTTTTT. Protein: CASSRTDPTGELFF. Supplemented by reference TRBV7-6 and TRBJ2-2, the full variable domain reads GAGVSQSPRYKVTKRGQDVALRCDPISGHVSLYWYRQALGQGPEFLTYFNYEAQQDKSGLPNDRFSAERPEGSISTLTIQRTEQRDSAMYRCASSRTDPTGELFFGEGSRLTVL.